This T cell receptor beta chain was sequenced during a study of immune evolution from preneoplasia to lung adenocarcinoma. Whole-study findings and limits: From normal lung to invasive adenocarcinoma, top clone frequencies appeared to decrease. Normal lung had highest clonality; later lesions appeared denser, more diverse.

CDR1 is MGHRA and CDR2 is YSYEKL in the germline V gene. The CDR3 is 14 amino acids. The germline V and J ends were trimmed by 1 base and 4 bases, with 8 bases remaining between them. Resections took place in Japan or China from 2014 to 2017. Two lung cancer pathologists independently confirmed each histologic diagnosis. TCRdb's copy holds only in-frame clones and misses some; the assay was immunoSEQ multiplex PCR. Here the sample spans around 5,100 clones, 76% being singletons. To note about this clone: What it binds is unknown.

This TCR was recovered from a person aged 60-79 years with lung adenocarcinoma. This sequence joins TRBV4-1 and TRBJ1-5; no clear D gene. Specimen: FFPE adjacent normal lung tissue. CDR3 bases: TGCGCCAGCAGCCAAGTAGAAGGGAATCAGCCCCAGCATTTT. Translation: CASSQVEGNQPQHF.